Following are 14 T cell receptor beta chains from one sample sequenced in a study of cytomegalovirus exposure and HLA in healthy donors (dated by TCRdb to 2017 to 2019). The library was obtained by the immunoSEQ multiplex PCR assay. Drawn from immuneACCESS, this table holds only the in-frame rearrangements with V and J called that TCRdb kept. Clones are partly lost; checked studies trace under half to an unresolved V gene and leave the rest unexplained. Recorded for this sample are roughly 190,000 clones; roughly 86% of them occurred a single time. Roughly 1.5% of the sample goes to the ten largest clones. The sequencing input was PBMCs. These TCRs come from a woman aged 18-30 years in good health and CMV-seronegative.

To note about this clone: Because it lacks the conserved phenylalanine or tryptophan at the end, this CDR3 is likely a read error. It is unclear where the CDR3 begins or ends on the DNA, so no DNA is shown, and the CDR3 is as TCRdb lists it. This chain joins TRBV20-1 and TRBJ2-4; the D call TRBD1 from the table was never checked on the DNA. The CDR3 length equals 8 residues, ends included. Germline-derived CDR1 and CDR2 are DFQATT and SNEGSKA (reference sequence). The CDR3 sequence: CSGAGWTA.

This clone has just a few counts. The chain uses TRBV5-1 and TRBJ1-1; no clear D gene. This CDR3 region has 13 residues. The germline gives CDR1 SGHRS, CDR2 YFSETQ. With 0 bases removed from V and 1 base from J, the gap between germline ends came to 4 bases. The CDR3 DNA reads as TGCGCCAGCAGCTTGGTGAGGAACACTGAAGCTTTCTTT. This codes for CASSLVRNTEAFF.

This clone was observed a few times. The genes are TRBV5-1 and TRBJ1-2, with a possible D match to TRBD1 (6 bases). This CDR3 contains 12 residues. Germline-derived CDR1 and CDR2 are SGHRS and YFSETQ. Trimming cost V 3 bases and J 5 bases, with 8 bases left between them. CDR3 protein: CASSSGQYGYTF. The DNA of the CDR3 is TGCGCCAGCAGCTCTGGACAGTATGGCTACACCTTC.

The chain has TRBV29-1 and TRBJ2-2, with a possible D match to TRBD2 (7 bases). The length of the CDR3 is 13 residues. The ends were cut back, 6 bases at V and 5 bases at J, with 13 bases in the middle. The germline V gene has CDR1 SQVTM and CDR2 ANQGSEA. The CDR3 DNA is TGCAGCGTGGGAGGGGGGTTTACCGGGGAGCTGTTTTTT. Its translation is CSVGGGFTGELFF.

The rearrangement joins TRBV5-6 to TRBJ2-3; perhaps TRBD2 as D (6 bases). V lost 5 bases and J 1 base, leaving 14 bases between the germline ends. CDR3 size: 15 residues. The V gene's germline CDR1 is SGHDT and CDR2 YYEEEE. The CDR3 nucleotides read TGTGCCAGCAGTCCGGACTATGGGGGCACAGATACGCAGTATTTT. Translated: CASSPDYGGTDTQYF.

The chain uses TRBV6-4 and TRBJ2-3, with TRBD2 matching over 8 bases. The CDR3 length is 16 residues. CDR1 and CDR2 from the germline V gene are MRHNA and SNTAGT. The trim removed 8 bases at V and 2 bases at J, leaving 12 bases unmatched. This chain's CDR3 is CASPLTLAATTDTQYF. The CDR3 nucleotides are TGTGCCAGCCCTCTCACACTAGCGGCCACCACAGATACGCAGTATTTT.

This chain's CDR3 is CASSEAGAGGPLTGTQYF. In DNA form, the CDR3 reads TGTGCCAGCAGTGAAGCGGGAGCGGGGGGGCCATTAACGGGGACGCAGTATTTT. The genes are TRBV6-1 and TRBJ2-3; 10 nucleotides line up with TRBD2. Germline V gene sequence: CDR1 MNHNS, CDR2 SASEGT. The CDR3 is 18 amino acids. Trimming at V came to 0 bases and at J to 9 bases, leaving 15 bases not matched to a gene.

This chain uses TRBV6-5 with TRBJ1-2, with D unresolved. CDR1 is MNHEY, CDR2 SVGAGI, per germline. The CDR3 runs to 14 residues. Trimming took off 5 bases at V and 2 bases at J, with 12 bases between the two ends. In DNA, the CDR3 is TGTGCCAGCAGTGCGACTGTGTCCAACTATGGCTACACCTTC. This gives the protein CASSATVSNYGYTF.

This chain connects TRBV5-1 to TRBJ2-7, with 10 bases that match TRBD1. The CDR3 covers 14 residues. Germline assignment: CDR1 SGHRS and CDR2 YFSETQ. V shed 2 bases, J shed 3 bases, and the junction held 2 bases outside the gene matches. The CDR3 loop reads CASSFGTGVYEQYF. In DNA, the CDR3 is TGCGCCAGCAGCTTTGGGACAGGGGTCTACGAGCAGTACTTC.

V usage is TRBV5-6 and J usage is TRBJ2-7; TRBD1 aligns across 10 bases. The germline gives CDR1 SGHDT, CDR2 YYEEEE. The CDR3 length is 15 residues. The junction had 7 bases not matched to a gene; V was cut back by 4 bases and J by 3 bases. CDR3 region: CASSRYRDRGYEQYF. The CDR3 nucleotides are TGTGCCAGCAGCAGATACCGGGACAGGGGCTACGAGCAGTACTTC.

The CDR3 is CASSQGRARGYQPQHF. In DNA, the CDR3 is TGCGCCAGCAGCCAAGGGCGGGCCAGGGGATATCAGCCCCAGCATTTT. V is TRBV4-1 and J is TRBJ1-5; a weak D match, TRBD1 (6 bases). The CDR3 spans 16 residues. With 1 base removed from V and 5 bases from J, the gap between germline ends came to 15 bases. Germline CDR1 is MGHRA and CDR2 is YSYEKL.

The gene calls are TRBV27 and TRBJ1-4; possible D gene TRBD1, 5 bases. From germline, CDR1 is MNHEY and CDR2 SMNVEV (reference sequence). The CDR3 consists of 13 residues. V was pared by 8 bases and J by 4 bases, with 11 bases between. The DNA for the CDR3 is TGTGCCAGCGGTGCCGGGGGTAATGAAAAACTGTTTTTT. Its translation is CASGAGGNEKLFF. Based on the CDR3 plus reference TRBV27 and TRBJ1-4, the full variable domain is EAQVTQNPRYLITVTGKKLTVTCSQNMNHEYMSWYRQDPGLGLRQIYYSMNVEVTDKGDVPEGYKVSRKEKRNFPLILESPSPNQTSLYFCASGAGGNEKLFFGSGTQLSVL.

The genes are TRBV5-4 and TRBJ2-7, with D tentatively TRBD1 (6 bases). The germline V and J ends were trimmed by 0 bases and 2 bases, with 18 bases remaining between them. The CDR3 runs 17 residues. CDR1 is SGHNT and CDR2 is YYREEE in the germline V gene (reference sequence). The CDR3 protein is CASSLEGWQGTPYEQYF. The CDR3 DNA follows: TGTGCCAGCAGCTTGGAAGGTTGGCAGGGGACCCCCTACGAGCAGTACTTC.

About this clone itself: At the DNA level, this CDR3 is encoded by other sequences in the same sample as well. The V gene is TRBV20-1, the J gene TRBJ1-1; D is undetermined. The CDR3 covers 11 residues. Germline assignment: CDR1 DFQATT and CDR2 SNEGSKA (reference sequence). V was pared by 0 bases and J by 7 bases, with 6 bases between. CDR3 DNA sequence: TGCAGTGCTAGAGAAGAGTTTGAAGCTTTCTTT. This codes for CSAREEFEAFF.